The present entry profiles one T cell receptor beta chain with its context. What it recognizes is unknown. Profiling relied on immunoSEQ multiplex PCR, and the TCRdb table lists in-frame clones only, not all of them. Of some 120,000 clones listed, more than 85% are singletons. The data stem from a study of T cell responses to AZD1222 COVID-19 vaccine. Looking at the study overall: Second-dose intervals of approximately 4 or approximately 12 weeks were pooled. Notes on the study in general: Just a handful of AZD1222 recipients tested seropositive at baseline. Spike-specific TCRs gained breadth and depth after people received two AZD1222 doses. The donors showed a predominance of white British ancestry and of females, with possible underestimation of clonal diversity.

Trimming cost V 8 bases and J 7 bases, with 11 bases left between them. From germline, CDR1 is LNHDA and CDR2 SQIVND (reference sequence). This CDR3 contains 12 residues. Material: peripheral blood, obtained on day 0 of AZD1222 vaccination. This clonotype originated in an adult in good health. The V gene is TRBV19, the J gene TRBJ1-4; D is undetermined. The chain's CDR3 is CASRSGSEKLFF. The CDR3 bases are TGTGCCAGTCGCTCCGGGTCTGAAAAACTGTTTTTT.